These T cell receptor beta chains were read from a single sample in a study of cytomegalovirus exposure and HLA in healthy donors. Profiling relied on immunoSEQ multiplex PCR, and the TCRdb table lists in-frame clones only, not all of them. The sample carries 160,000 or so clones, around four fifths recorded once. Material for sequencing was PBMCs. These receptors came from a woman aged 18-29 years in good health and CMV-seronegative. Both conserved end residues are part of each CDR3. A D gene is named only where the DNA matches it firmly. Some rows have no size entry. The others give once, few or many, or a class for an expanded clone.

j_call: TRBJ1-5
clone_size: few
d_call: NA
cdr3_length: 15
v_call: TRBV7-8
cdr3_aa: CASSPGTRGVQPQHF
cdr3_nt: TGTGCCAGCAGCCCCGGGACACGGGGAGTTCAGCCCCAGCATTTT

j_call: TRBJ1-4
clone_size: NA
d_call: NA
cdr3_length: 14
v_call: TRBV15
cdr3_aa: CATSSPRPGEKLFF
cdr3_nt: TGTGCCACCAGCAGTCCTAGACCGGGGGAAAAACTGTTCTTT

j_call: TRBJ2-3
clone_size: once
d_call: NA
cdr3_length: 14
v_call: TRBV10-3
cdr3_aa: CAINGERRTDTQYF
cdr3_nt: TGTGCCATCAACGGAGAAAGGCGTACAGATACGCAGTATTTT

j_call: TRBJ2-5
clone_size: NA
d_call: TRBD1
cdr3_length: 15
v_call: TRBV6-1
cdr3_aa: CASSKVRDRQETQYF
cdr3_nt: TGTGCCAGCAGTAAAGTCCGGGACAGGCAAGAGACCCAGTACTTC

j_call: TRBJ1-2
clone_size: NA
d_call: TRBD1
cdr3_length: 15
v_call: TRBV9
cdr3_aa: CASSVGRGQGEGYTF
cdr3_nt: TGTGCCAGCAGCGTAGGGCGGGGACAGGGAGAGGGCTACACCTTC

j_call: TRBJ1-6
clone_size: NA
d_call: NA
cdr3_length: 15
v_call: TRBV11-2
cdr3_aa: CASSGRTLEVFHLHF
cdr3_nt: TGTGCCAGCAGCGGCCGGACTCTCGAAGTTTTCCACCTCCACTTT

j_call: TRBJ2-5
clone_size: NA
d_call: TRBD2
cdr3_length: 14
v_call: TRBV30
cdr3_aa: CAWSRLAGLETQYF
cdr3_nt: TGTGCCTGGAGCCGACTAGCGGGGCTAGAGACCCAGTACTTC

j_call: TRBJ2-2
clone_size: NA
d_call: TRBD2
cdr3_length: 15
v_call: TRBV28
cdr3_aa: CASSLAGGYTGELFF
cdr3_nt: TGTGCCAGCAGCTTAGCGGGGGGATACACCGGGGAGCTGTTTTTT

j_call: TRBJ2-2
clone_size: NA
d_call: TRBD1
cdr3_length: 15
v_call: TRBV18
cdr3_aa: CASSPTGANTGELFF
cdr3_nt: TGTGCCAGCTCACCGACAGGGGCGAACACCGGGGAGCTGTTTTTT

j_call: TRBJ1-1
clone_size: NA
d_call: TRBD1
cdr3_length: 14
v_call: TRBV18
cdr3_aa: CASSPQGANTEAFF
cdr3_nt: TGTGCCAGCTCACCCCAGGGGGCTAACACTGAAGCTTTCTTT

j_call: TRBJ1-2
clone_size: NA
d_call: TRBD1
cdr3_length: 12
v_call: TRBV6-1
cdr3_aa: CASSETGDGYTF
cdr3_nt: TGTGCCAGCAGTGAAACAGGGGACGGCTACACCTTC

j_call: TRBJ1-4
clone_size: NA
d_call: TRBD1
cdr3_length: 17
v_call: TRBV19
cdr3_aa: CASSIGLGDRGKEKLFF
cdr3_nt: TGTGCCAGTAGTATCGGTTTGGGGGACAGGGGGAAAGAAAAACTGTTTTTT

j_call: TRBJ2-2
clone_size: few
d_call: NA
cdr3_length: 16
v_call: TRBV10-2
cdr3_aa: CASSERGLRNTGELFF
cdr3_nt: TGCGCCAGCAGTGAGAGGGGACTCAGGAACACCGGGGAGCTGTTTTTT

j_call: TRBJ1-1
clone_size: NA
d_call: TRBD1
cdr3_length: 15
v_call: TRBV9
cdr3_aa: CASSTRDRGYTEAFF
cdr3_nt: TGTGCCAGCAGCACGCGGGACAGGGGTTACACTGAAGCTTTCTTT

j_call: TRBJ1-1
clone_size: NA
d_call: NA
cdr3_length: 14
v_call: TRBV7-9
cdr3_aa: CASSWREGSTEAFF
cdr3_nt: TGTGCCAGCAGCTGGAGGGAAGGTAGCACTGAAGCTTTCTTT

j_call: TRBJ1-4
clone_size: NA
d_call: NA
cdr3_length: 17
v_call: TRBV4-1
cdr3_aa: CASSQVGVGRVPEKLFF
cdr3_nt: TGCGCCAGCAGCCAAGTAGGAGTGGGCAGGGTTCCTGAAAAACTGTTTTTT

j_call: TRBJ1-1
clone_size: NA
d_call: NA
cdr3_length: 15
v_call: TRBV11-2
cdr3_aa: CASSSNGGGGTEAFF
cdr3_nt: TGTGCCAGCAGCTCGAATGGGGGGGGAGGCACTGAAGCTTTCTTT

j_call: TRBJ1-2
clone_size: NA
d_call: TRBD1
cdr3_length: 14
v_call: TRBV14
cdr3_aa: CASSQLRDRVGYTF
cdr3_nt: TGTGCCAGCAGCCAACTCCGGGACAGGGTTGGCTACACCTTC

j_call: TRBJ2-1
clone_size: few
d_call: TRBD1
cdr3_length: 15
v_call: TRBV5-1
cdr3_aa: CASRPTGSSYNEQFF
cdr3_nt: TGCGCCAGCAGACCGACAGGGAGCTCCTACAATGAGCAGTTCTTC

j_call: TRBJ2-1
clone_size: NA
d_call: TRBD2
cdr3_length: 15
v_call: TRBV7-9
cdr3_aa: CASSPMGGVINEQFF
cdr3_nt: TGTGCCAGCAGTCCTATGGGGGGGGTGATAAATGAGCAGTTCTTC

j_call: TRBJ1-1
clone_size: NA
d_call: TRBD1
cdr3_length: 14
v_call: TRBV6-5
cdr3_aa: CASSHGTGNTEAFF
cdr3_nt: TGTGCCAGCAGTCACGGGACAGGGAACACTGAAGCTTTCTTT

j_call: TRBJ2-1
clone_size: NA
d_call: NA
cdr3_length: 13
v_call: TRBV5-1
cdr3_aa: CASSLAVANEQFF
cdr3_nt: TGCGCCAGCAGCTTGGCCGTTGCGAATGAGCAGTTCTTC

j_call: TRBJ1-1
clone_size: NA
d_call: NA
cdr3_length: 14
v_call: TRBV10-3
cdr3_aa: CAISEPTENTEAFF
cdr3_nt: TGTGCCATCAGTGAGCCTACAGAGAACACTGAAGCTTTCTTT

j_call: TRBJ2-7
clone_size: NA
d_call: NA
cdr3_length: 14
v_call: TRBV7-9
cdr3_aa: CASSLVYGSYEQYF
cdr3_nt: TGTGCCAGCAGCTTAGTGTACGGGAGCTACGAGCAGTACTTC

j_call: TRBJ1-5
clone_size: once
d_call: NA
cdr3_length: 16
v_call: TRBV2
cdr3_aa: CASSEALSGGGQPQHF
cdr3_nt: TGTGCCAGCAGTGAAGCCCTCTCGGGAGGCGGTCAGCCCCAGCATTTT

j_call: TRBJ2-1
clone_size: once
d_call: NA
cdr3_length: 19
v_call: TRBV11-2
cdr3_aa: CASSLVAPTGTSPYNEQFF
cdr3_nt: TGTGCCAGCAGCTTAGTAGCCCCCACCGGGACATCCCCCTACAATGAGCAGTTCTTC

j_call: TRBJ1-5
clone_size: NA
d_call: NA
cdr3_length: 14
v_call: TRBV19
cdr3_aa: CASAEVNLNQPQHF
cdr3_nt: TGTGCCAGTGCCGAGGTCAACTTAAATCAGCCCCAGCATTTT

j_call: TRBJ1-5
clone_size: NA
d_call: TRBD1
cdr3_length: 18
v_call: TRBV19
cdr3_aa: CASSIGGTRQGYRQPQHF
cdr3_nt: TGTGCCAGTAGTATAGGGGGGACCCGACAGGGTTATCGGCAGCCCCAGCATTTT

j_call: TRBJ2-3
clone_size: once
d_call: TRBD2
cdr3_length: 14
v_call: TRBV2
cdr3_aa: CASIRAGFTDTQYF
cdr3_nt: TGTGCCAGCATTAGAGCGGGGTTCACAGATACGCAGTATTTT